The clone carrying this T cell receptor beta chain has only a few counts. These data are taken from a study of early T cells in non-severe SARS-CoV-2 infection. Study information: From unsorted whole blood, bulk RNA was sequenced, and the chains remained unpaired.

Germline CDR1 and CDR2: KGHSH and LQKENI. The CDR3 is made up of 13 amino acids. V lost 3 bases, J lost 5 bases, and 7 bases lay in between. Unique molecular identifiers (one per individual cDNA molecule) were attached. TCRdb fed the 5' RACE reads into MiXCR, producing one record per CDR3 protein. The sample holds some 81,000 distinct CDR3 sequences, about 16% seen once. This receptor was obtained from an adult who was a healthcare worker with PCR-confirmed SARS-CoV-2 infection or an uninfected control (not recorded which). V gene TRBV18 combines with J gene TRBJ2-2; D gene uncertain. Sequences were obtained from whole blood. CDR3 in DNA: TGTGCCAGCTCACCTAGGAAGACCGGGGAGCTGTTTTTT. Translation: CASSPRKTGELFF. Full variable domain (rest looked up from reference TRBV18 and TRBJ2-2): NAGVMQNPRHLVRRRGQEARLRCSPMKGHSHVYWYRQLPEEGLKFMVYLQKENIIDESGMPKERFSAEFPKEGPSILRIQQVVRGDSAAYFCASSPRKTGELFFGEGSRLTVL.